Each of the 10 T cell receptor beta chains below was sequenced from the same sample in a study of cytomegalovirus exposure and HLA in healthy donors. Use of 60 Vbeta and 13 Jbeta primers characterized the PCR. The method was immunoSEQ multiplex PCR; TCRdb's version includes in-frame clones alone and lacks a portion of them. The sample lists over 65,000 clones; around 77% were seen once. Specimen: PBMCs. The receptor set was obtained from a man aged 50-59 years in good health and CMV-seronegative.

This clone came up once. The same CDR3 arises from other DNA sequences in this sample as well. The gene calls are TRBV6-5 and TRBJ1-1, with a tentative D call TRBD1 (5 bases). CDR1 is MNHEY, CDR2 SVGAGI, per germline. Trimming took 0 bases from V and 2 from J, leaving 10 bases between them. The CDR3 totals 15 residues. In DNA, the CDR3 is TGTGCCAGCAGTTACTCGGGGCAGGGAAACACTGAAGCTTTCTTT. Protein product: CASSYSGQGNTEAFF.

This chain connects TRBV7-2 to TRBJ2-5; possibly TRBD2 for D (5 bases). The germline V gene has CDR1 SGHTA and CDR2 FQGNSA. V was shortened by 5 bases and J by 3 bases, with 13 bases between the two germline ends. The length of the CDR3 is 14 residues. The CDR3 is CASSPSGFKETQYF. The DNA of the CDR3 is TGTGCCAGCAGCCCCTCGGGATTTAAAGAGACCCAGTACTTC.

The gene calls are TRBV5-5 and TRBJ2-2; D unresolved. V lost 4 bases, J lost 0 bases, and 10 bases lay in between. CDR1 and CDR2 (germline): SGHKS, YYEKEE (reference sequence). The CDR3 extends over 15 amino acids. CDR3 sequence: CASSPEYTNTGELFF. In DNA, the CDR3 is TGTGCCAGCAGCCCGGAGTACACGAACACCGGGGAGCTGTTTTTT. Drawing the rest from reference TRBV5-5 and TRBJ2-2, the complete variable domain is DAGVTQSPTHLIKTRGQQVTLRCSPISGHKSVSWYQQVLGQGPQFIFQYYEKEERGRGNFPDRFSARQFPNYSSELNVNALLLGDSALYLCASSPEYTNTGELFFGEGSRLTVL.

This CDR3 is CASSFGGQGATGELFF. The CDR3 coding sequence is TGTGCCAGCAGTTTCGGGGGACAGGGGGCCACCGGGGAGCTGTTTTTT. The chain is built from TRBV6-5 and TRBJ2-2; 12 positions agree with TRBD1. After removal of 4 bases from V and 4 bases from J, the junction contained 4 bases not matched to a gene. Germline CDR1 reads MNHEY; CDR2 reads SVGAGI. This CDR3 spans 16 amino acids.

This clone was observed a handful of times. The CDR3 is CASSGDRTYGYTF. CDR3 nucleotide sequence: TGTGCCAGCAGTGGGGACAGAACCTATGGCTACACCTTC. This rearrangement joins TRBV2 to TRBJ1-2; 7 bases map to TRBD1. Germline CDR1 is SNHLY and CDR2 is FYNNEI. V shed 4 bases and J 4 bases; nucleotides not matched to a gene: 3. The CDR3 covers 13 residues.

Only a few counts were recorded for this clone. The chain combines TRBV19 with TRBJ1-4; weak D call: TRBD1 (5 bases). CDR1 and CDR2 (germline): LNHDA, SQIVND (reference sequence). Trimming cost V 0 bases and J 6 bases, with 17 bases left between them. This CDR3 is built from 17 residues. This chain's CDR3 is CASSIDGTALRYEKLFF. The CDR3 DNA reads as TGTGCCAGTAGTATAGACGGGACTGCCTTGAGGTATGAAAAACTGTTTTTT.

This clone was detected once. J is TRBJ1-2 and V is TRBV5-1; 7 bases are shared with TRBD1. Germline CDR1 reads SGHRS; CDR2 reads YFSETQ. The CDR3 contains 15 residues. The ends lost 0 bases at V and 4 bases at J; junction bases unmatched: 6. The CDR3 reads CASSLAATGSYGYTF. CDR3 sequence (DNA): TGCGCCAGCAGCTTGGCCGCGACAGGGAGCTATGGCTACACCTTC.

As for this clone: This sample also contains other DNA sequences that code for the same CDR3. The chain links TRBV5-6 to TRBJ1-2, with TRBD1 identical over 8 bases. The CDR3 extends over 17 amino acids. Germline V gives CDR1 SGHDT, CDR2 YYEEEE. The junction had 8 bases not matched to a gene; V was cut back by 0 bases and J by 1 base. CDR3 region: CASSLDRGRTYNYGYTF. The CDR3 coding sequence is TGTGCCAGCAGCTTGGACAGGGGGAGAACATATAACTATGGCTACACCTTC. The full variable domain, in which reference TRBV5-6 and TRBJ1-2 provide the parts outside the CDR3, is DAGVTQSPTHLIKTRGQQVTLRCSPKSGHDTVSWYQQALGQGPQFIFQYYEEEERQRGNFPDRFSGHQFPNYSSELNVNALLLGDSALYLCASSLDRGRTYNYGYTFGSGTRLTVV.

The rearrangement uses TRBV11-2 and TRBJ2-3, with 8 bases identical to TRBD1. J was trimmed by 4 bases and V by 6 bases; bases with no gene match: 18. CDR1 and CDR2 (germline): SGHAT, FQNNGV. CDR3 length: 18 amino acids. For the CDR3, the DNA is TGTGCCAGCAGATTCCCCGGCAGGGGGCTTGCAGTGTCAGATACGCAGTATTTT. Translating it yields CASRFPGRGLAVSDTQYF. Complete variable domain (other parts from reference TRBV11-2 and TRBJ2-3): EAGVAQSPRYKIIEKRQSVAFWCNPISGHATLYWYQQILGQGPKLLIQFQNNGVVDDSQLPKDRFSAERLKGVDSTLKIQPAKLEDSAVYLCASRFPGRGLAVSDTQYFGPGTRLTVL.

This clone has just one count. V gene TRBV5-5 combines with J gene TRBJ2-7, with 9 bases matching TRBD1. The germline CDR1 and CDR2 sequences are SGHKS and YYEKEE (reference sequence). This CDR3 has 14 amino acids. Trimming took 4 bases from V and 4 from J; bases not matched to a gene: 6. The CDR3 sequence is CASSHRQGVYEQYF. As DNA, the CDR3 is TGTGCCAGCAGCCACCGACAGGGGGTTTACGAGCAGTACTTC.